These 30 T cell receptor beta chains were sequenced from one sample in a study of T cell responses to AZD1222 COVID-19 vaccine. The repertoire was sequenced with immunoSEQ multiplex PCR; TCRdb's copy has only in-frame clones and lacks some. The sample includes about 140,000 clones, 90% to 95% of them seen just once. The starting material was peripheral blood, obtained 28 days after the second AZD1222 dose. These receptors were collected from an adult who received the AZD1222 COVID-19 vaccine.

The chain is built from TRBV27 and TRBJ2-1; 9 positions agree with TRBD1. This CDR3 spans 13 amino acids. Trimming cost V 7 bases and J 5 bases; bases outside gene matches: 3. Per the germline V gene, CDR1 is MNHEY and CDR2 is SMNVEV (reference sequence). CDR3 residues: CASTRDRDNEQFF. CDR3 DNA sequence: TGTGCCAGCACCCGGGACAGGGACAATGAGCAGTTCTTC.

The chain is built from TRBV25-1 and TRBJ2-5, with a weak D call TRBD1 (6 bases). With 1 base removed from V and 4 bases from J, the gap between germline ends came to 13 bases. Germline loops: CDR1 MGHDK, CDR2 SYGVNS. The CDR3 has 15 residues. CDR3 in DNA: TGTGCCAGCAGTGAATTCGGCAGGGGATCAGAGACCCAGTACTTC. This codes for CASSEFGRGSETQYF.

The CDR3 sequence is CASSGNGGNQPQHF. The CDR3 DNA is TGTGCCAGCAGTGGGAATGGGGGTAATCAGCCCCAGCATTTT. This chain connects TRBV2 to TRBJ1-5, with TRBD1 as a possible D gene (5 bases). Germline CDR1 reads SNHLY; CDR2 reads FYNNEI. With 4 bases removed from V and 4 bases from J, the gap between germline ends came to 11 bases. The CDR3 is 14 residues long.

This clone was picked up one time. The V and J genes are TRBV5-1 and TRBJ1-2; D unclear. The CDR3 has 13 residues. Trimming took 4 bases from V and 5 from J, leaving 12 bases between them. The V gene's germline CDR1 is SGHRS and CDR2 YFSETQ. In DNA, the CDR3 is TGCGCCAGCAGCCGGACCGTTACTTATGGCTACACCTTC. It translates to CASSRTVTYGYTF.

The genes are TRBV4-3 and TRBJ2-3, with 11 bases identical to TRBD1. Germline CDR1 is LGHNA and CDR2 is YSLEER. The CDR3 is 16 residues long. Trimming at V came to 1 base and at J to 8 bases, leaving 8 bases not matched to a gene. In DNA, the CDR3 is TGCGCCAGCAGCCAAGCGGACAGGGGGCGCGTCGGTACGCAGTATTTT. Translated: CASSQADRGRVGTQYF.

The chain carries TRBV15 and TRBJ1-2; the match to TRBD1 covers 11 bases. CDR3 length: 17 residues. Germline V gives CDR1 LNHNV, CDR2 YYDKDF (reference sequence). J gave up 5 bases and V 3 bases, and 11 bases lay outside the gene matches. The DNA of the CDR3 is TGTGCCACCAGCAGTGAGAGCCGGGACAGGGGGGATTATGGCTACACCTTC. This encodes CATSSESRDRGDYGYTF.

In DNA, the CDR3 is TGTGCCTGCCCACGGGGACAGGGTAATTCACCCCTCCACTTT. It yields the protein CACPRGQGNSPLHF. The V and J genes are TRBV30 and TRBJ1-6; 9 bases are shared with TRBD1. Germline V gene sequence: CDR1 GTSNPN, CDR2 SVGIG (reference sequence). The ends lost 6 bases at V and 6 bases at J; junction bases unmatched: 6. The CDR3 has 14 amino acids.

The J gene is TRBJ2-2, the V gene TRBV19; the match to TRBD1 covers 7 bases. V gave up 6 bases and J gave up 7 bases; unmatched junction bases: 2. The CDR3 runs 12 residues. CDR1 LNHDA and CDR2 SQIVND come from the germline V gene (reference sequence). The CDR3 DNA reads TGTGCCAGTAGCAGGGACAGCGGGGAGCTGTTTTTT. Translation: CASSRDSGELFF.

The V call is TRBV21-1, the J call TRBJ2-7; the D call of TRBD2 is as the table states it, not checked on the DNA. TRBV21-1 is a documented pseudogene. The CDR3 is made up of 17 amino acids. CDR3 DNA: TGTGCCAGCAGCAAAGTGGGGTCTAGCGGGTTATCCTACGAGCAGTACTTC. It encodes CASSKVGSSGLSYEQYF.

The chain recombines TRBV2 with TRBJ1-6; 10 nucleotides agree with TRBD1. Germline CDR1 reads SNHLY; CDR2 reads FYNNEI. This CDR3 contains 15 residues. V lost 11 bases to trimming and J lost 10 bases; unmatched junction nucleotides: 14. The CDR3 sequence: CAGDRGPPGGSPLHF. CDR3 DNA: TGTGCCGGCGACAGGGGGCCTCCAGGAGGGTCACCCCTCCACTTT.

This sequence joins TRBV28 and TRBJ1-2; TRBD1 is a possible D gene (5 bases). The CDR3 length is 15 residues. V was pared by 4 bases and J by 3 bases, with 15 bases between. The germline V gene has CDR1 MDHEN and CDR2 SYDVKM. This CDR3 is CASSSIDSPYYGYTF. CDR3 nucleotides: TGTGCCAGCAGTTCGATAGACAGCCCATACTATGGCTACACCTTC.

This chain connects TRBV2 to TRBJ1-2, with TRBD1 as a possible D gene (5 bases). V lost 4 bases, J lost 7 bases, and 13 bases lay in between. Germline CDR1 SNHLY, CDR2 FYNNEI. The CDR3 runs to 13 residues. The CDR3 sequence: CASSGGTRRGYTF. The CDR3 DNA reads TGTGCCAGCAGTGGAGGGACTCGGCGTGGCTACACCTTC.

The V gene is TRBV5-1, the J gene TRBJ1-4; 7 bases map to TRBD1. CDR1 is SGHRS and CDR2 is YFSETQ in the germline V gene. The V and J ends lost 4 bases and 5 bases, in that order; junction bases with no gene match: 8. CDR3 length equals 15 residues. The CDR3 loop reads CASSVGPGQNEKLFF. The DNA of the CDR3 is TGCGCCAGCAGCGTGGGACCGGGACAGAATGAAAAACTGTTTTTT.

The chain couples TRBV9 to TRBJ1-5, with unresolved D. The length of the CDR3 is 13 residues. V was pared by 0 bases and J by 3 bases, with 4 bases between. Germline V gene data show CDR1 as SGDLS and CDR2 as YYNGEE. As DNA, the CDR3 is TGTGCCAGCAGCGTAGCGGACAATCAGCCCCAGCATTTT. Translation gives CASSVADNQPQHF.

The chain joins TRBV5-6 to TRBJ2-7; no reliable D call. This CDR3 is built from 13 residues. V lost 0 bases and J lost 4, with 8 bases in between. Germline lookup yields CDR1 SGHDT and CDR2 YYEEEE. For the CDR3, the DNA is TGTGCCAGCAGCTTGGGGACCCCGTACGAGCAGTACTTC. Translation gives CASSLGTPYEQYF. The whole variable domain, filled in from reference TRBV5-6 and TRBJ2-7, reads DAGVTQSPTHLIKTRGQQVTLRCSPKSGHDTVSWYQQALGQGPQFIFQYYEEEERQRGNFPDRFSGHQFPNYSSELNVNALLLGDSALYLCASSLGTPYEQYFGPGTRLTVT.

This chain joins TRBV20-1 and TRBJ1-2; D is unresolved. Germline CDR1 is DFQATT and CDR2 is SNEGSKA (reference sequence). V shed 5 bases and J shed 7 bases, with 11 bases lying between them. The CDR3 has 11 amino acids. The CDR3 DNA sequence: TGCAGTGCTTGGTTAACCAGTGGCTACACCTTC. It specifies CSAWLTSGYTF.

The CDR3: CASSPTGGTEAFF. The CDR3 DNA sequence: TGTGCCAGCAGCCCAACAGGGGGCACTGAAGCTTTCTTT. This chain connects TRBV6-2 or TRBV6-3 to TRBJ1-1; 8 nucleotides align to TRBD1. The CDR3 length is 13 residues. Germline V gene data show CDR1 as MNHEY and CDR2 as SVGEGT. After removal of 6 bases from V and 4 bases from J, the junction contained 4 bases not matched to a gene.

V gene TRBV9 combines with J gene TRBJ1-1; TRBD1 matches 9 bases. Trimming removed 4 bases from V and 5 bases from J; junction bases left unmatched: 9. Germline V CDR1 and CDR2: SGDLS, YYNGEE. The CDR3 spans 15 residues. Here the CDR3 DNA reads TGTGCCAGCAGCTCGCAGACAGGGGGGTGGACTGAAGCTTTCTTT. Amino acids: CASSSQTGGWTEAFF.

This chain connects TRBV6-5 to TRBJ2-1; 11 bases match TRBD2. Germline trimming cut 8 bases from V and 5 bases from J; bases unmatched to any gene: 8. Germline-derived CDR1 and CDR2 are MNHEY and SVGAGI. The CDR3 consists of 15 residues. The CDR3 nucleotides are TGTGCCAGCGCAACCTTAGCGGGGGGGCACAATGAGCAGTTCTTC. Its translation is CASATLAGGHNEQFF.

The J gene is TRBJ1-2, the V gene TRBV9; a possible D gene is TRBD1 (6 bases). Germline CDR1 is SGDLS and CDR2 is YYNGEE. The CDR3 is 15 residues long. V was shortened by 2 bases and J by 2 bases, with 13 bases between the two germline ends. The CDR3 loop reads CASSVGTTGNYGYTF. The CDR3 region has the DNA TGTGCCAGCAGCGTCGGGACAACAGGGAACTATGGCTACACCTTC.

The rearrangement links TRBV7-3 to TRBJ2-6; D unresolved. From germline, CDR1 is SGHTA and CDR2 FQGTGA. The CDR3 totals 14 residues. V lost 6 bases to trimming and J lost 0 bases, with 6 bases between them. The CDR3 DNA follows: TGTGCCAGCAGTCAAGGCTCTGGGGCCAACGTCCTGACTTTC. Translating gives CASSQGSGANVLTF.

This sequence joins TRBV18 and TRBJ2-5; D is ambiguous. Per germline, CDR1 KGHSH and CDR2 LQKENI. The ends were cut back, 3 bases at V and 0 bases at J, with 2 bases in the middle. The CDR3 covers 12 residues. In DNA, the CDR3 is TGTGCCAGCTCACCTAACCAAGAGACCCAGTACTTC. This codes for CASSPNQETQYF.

The chain is built from TRBV10-3 and TRBJ1-1, with D perhaps TRBD1 (6 bases). CDR3 size: 15 residues. The V and J ends lost 4 bases and 1 base respectively, with 13 bases between them. Germline V gives CDR1 ENHRY, CDR2 SYGVKD. Here the CDR3 reads CAISGVGHGNTEAFF. In nucleotides, the CDR3 is TGTGCCATCAGTGGGGTGGGACACGGGAACACTGAAGCTTTCTTT.

The sample holds a few counts of this clone. The chain combines TRBV24-1 with TRBJ2-7; 8 nucleotides agree with TRBD1. Looked up from germline, CDR1 is KGHDR and CDR2 is SFDVKD. The CDR3 contains 17 residues. With 6 bases clipped from V and 7 bases from J, the junction kept 19 bases outside the gene matches. The CDR3 is CATSPGGRNSLGVEQYF. CDR3 DNA: TGTGCCACCAGTCCAGGGGGCCGCAATTCCCTAGGAGTAGAGCAGTACTTC.

The chain has TRBV19 and TRBJ1-2, with 7 bases matching TRBD1. Germline CDR1 and CDR2: LNHDA and SQIVND (reference sequence). V trimming: 6 bases; J trimming: 2 bases; junction bases outside the gene matches: 6. The CDR3 consists of 14 residues. The CDR3 region is CASSHRGMNYGYTF. CDR3 DNA: TGTGCCAGTAGCCACAGGGGAATGAACTATGGCTACACCTTC.

The chain carries TRBV19 and TRBJ1-2, with D possibly TRBD1 on 5 matching bases. This CDR3 contains 15 residues. Germline-derived CDR1 and CDR2 are LNHDA and SQIVND (reference sequence). V shed 2 bases and J shed 5 bases, with 15 bases lying between them. CDR3 DNA sequence: TGTGCCAGTAGTATAACAGGAGTCGGGCTATATGGCTACACCTTC. Its translation: CASSITGVGLYGYTF.

The chain has TRBV7-2 and TRBJ1-2, with unresolved D. Trimming removed 1 base at V and 6 bases at J, with 9 bases between. Germline CDR1 and CDR2: SGHTA and FQGNSA. The CDR3 contains 13 residues. CDR3 sequence: CASSLGAGHGYTF. DNA of the CDR3: TGTGCCAGCAGCTTAGGTGCGGGTCATGGCTACACCTTC.

V and J are TRBV2 and TRBJ1-2; TRBD1 agrees at 7 bases. The CDR3 has 11 amino acids. Germline V lookup: CDR1 SNHLY, CDR2 FYNNEI. The J segment lost 12 bases and the V segment lost 5 bases, leaving 6 bases of the junction unmatched. Here the CDR3 reads CASSQGQVNTF. The DNA of the CDR3 is TGTGCCAGCAGTCAAGGACAGGTCAACACCTTC.

This rearrangement joins TRBV9 to TRBJ1-1, with D possibly matching TRBD1 (5 bases). The CDR3 covers 14 residues. Germline V CDR1 and CDR2: SGDLS, YYNGEE. With 3 bases removed from V and 11 bases from J, the gap between germline ends came to 20 bases. The CDR3 sequence is CASSEEGTAPKAFF. CDR3 DNA sequence: TGTGCCAGCAGCGAGGAGGGGACCGCCCCGAAGGCTTTCTTT.

The chain combines TRBV9 with TRBJ1-1; D uncertain. This CDR3 comprises 14 residues. Trimming shortened V by 5 bases and J by 0 bases, and 11 bases separated the two germline ends. Germline loops: CDR1 SGDLS, CDR2 YYNGEE. The CDR3 DNA is TGTGCCAGCAGGGGAGGGCCCTTGAACACTGAAGCTTTCTTT. This codes for CASRGGPLNTEAFF.